This TCR beta chain was identified in a study of human T cells and chemical hapten exposure. Overall study: Sensitization involved placing 2% DPC onto an approximately 2 cm by approximately 2 cm region of upper inner arm skin.

Stated time point: patch test 1, 2 weeks after DPC sensitization. As to treatment: therapeutic diphenylcyclopropenone sensitization with weekly scalp DPC. Only a few counts were recorded for this clonotype. What it binds is not known. The library tagged each cDNA molecule with unique molecular identifiers. TCRdb itself ran the RACE reads through MiXCR, one entry per CDR3 protein. The repertoire holds approximately 90,000 distinct CDR3 sequences, with more than 9% as singletons. Overall study results and limits: Against controls, expanded TCRs gave rise to significantly more large CDR3 similarity clusters.

CDR1 and CDR2 from the germline V gene are MNHEY and SMNVEV (reference sequence). The CDR3 sequence is 15 residues long. Deletions cut 2 bases from V and 6 bases from J, with 11 bases between. The source was whole blood, collected in connection with sensitization to the hapten diphenylcyclopropenone (DPC). J is TRBJ1-6 and V is TRBV27, with D possibly being TRBD1 (5 bases). The source is a man aged 35 to 55 with alopecia areata. Some clones in this sample may be carry-over from other donors' samples. Here the CDR3 reads CASSLEGTVNSPLHF. DNA for the CDR3: TGTGCCAGCAGTTTAGAGGGGACGGTTAATTCACCCCTCCACTTT.